This T cell receptor (beta chain) came from a study of siplizumab effects on memory and regulatory T cells (dated by TCRdb to 2018 to 2020). Notes on the research overall: The study examined how the anti-CD2 antibody siplizumab affects alloreactive T-cell subsets in allogeneic mixed lymphocyte reactions built from human PBMCs. The full study reports these points: Sequences below about 10^-5 frequency were poorly captured, so only a minor fraction of alloreactive clones could be mapped to unstimulated subsets. Siplizumab significantly lowered the cumulative frequency of alloreactive sequences that could be traced to unstimulated CD4+ memory T cells. Unstimulated naive T cells appeared more diverse than memory T cells, and naive cells seemed to contribute substantially to the alloresponse. About 75-96% of proliferating CD4+ or CD8+ clones could not be given a naive or memory phenotype. The suppressive function of proliferating Tregs from siplizumab cultures was not functionally confirmed. Of the alloreactive CD4+ clones that could be mapped, the Treg-derived share averaged 68.8% with siplizumab compared with roughly 27% in control reactions.

In regard to this clone: Which antigen it targets is not known. Base qualities are not at hand, and no much larger clone is one base apart.

Additional sequencing covered unstimulated subsets from a few donor pairs, namely CD8+ effector memory, CD4+ naive, CD8+ TEMRA, CD4+ memory and CD8+ naive. Sorted unstimulated T cells, along with proliferating T cells recovered from mixed lymphocyte reactions, underwent TCRbeta CDR3 sequencing. Fresh whole blood from nine to eleven HLA-typed healthy donors was used to isolate PBMCs. Preparation of the library involved the immunoSEQ multiplex PCR assay. Each sample had roughly 100,000 TCR templates assayed by the deep sequencing platform. Genomic DNA extracted from sorted T cells was used for TCRbeta CDR3 sequencing. The authors processed their data as follows. The R programming language was used for the clonal analysis of the TCRbeta CDR3 data. Comparing unstimulated samples against CFSE-low samples taken after the reaction was how alloreactive CD4+ and CD8+ clones were defined. Regulatory or non-regulatory origin of alloreactive CD4+ clones was assigned by matching sequences to the sorted unstimulated Treg and non-Treg repertoires. Drawn from immuneACCESS, this table holds only the in-frame rearrangements with V and J called that TCRdb kept. Clones are partly lost; checked studies trace under half to an unresolved V gene and leave the rest unexplained. The DNA gave D and trimming, while V, J and clone size come from that table. This sample comprises around 61,000 clones, less than 98% of them detected only once. Jointly, the top ten make up 0.9% to 1.2% of the sample.

There are 14 amino acids in the CDR3, from cysteine to phenylalanine inclusive. Here the CDR3 DNA is all that survives: 42 bases in frame from base 1. Trimming removed 8 bases from V and 4 bases from J; the gene matches leave 7 bases unexplained. The germline V gene specifies MGHRA as CDR1 and YSYEKL as CDR2. The receptor was isolated from a human donor in good health. The chain is assembled from TRBV4-1 and TRBJ2-2; 7 bases in between match TRBD2. The material sequenced was naive CD8+ T cells sorted from blood. The cell subset or site label corresponds to: unstimulated naive T cells. The CDR3 amino acid sequence is: CASRAGGSTGELFF. The DNA sequence reads TGCGCCAGCCGAGCCGGGGGGAGCACCGGGGAGCTGTTTTTT.